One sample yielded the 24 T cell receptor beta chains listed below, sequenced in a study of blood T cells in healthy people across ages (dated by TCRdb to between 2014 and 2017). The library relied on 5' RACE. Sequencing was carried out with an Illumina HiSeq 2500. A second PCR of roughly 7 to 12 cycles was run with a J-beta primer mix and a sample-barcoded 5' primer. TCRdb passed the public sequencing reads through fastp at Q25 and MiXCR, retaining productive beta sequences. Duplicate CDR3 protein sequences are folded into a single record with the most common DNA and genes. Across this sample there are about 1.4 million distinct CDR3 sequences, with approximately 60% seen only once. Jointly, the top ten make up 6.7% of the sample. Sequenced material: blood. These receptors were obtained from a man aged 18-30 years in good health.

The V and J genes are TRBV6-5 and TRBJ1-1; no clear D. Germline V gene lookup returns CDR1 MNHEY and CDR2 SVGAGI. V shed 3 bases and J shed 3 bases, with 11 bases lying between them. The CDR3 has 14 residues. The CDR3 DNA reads TGTGCCAGCAGTTATAGGGCGGCAGACACTGAAGCTTTCTTT. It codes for CASSYRAADTEAFF.

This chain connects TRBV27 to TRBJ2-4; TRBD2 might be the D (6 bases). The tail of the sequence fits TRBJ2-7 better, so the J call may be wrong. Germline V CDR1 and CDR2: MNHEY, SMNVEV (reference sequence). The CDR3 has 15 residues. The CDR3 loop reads CASSLRRTLGSEQYF. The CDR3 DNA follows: TGTGCCAGCAGTCTCCGCCGCACTCTCGGGAGCGAGCAGTACTTC.

The CDR3 protein is CSVDSTGASGTEAFF. The CDR3 coding sequence is TGCAGCGTTGACTCGACAGGGGCGAGTGGTACTGAAGCTTTCTTT. The chain is built from TRBV29-1 and TRBJ1-1; TRBD1 matches 8 bases. Germline CDR1 SQVTM, CDR2 ANQGSEA. Trimming removed 3 bases from V and 5 bases from J; junction bases left unmatched: 11. The CDR3 consists of 15 residues. The variable domain in full, with the rest retrieved from reference TRBV29-1 and TRBJ1-1, is SAVISQKPSRDICQRGTSLTIQCQVDSQVTMMFWYRQQPGQSLTLIATANQGSEATYESGFVIDKFPISRPNLTFSTLTVSNMSPEDSSIYLCSVDSTGASGTEAFFGQGTRLTVV.

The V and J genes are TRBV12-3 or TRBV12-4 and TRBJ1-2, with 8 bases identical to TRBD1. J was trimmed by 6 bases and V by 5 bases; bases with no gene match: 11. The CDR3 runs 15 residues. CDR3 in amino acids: CASSPQGQASNGYTF. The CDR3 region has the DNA TGTGCCAGCAGTCCCCAGGGACAGGCGTCGAATGGCTACACCTTC.

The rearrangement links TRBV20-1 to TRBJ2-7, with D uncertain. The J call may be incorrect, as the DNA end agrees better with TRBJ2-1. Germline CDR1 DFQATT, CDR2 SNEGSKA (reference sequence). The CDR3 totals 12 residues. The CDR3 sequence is CSARNWAGEQFF. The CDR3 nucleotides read TGCAGTGCTAGAAATTGGGCAGGTGAGCAGTTCTTC.

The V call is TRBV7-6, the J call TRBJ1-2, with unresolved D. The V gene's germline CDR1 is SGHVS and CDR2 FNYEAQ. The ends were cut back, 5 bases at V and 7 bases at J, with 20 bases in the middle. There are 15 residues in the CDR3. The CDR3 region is CASSQGSNPILGYTF. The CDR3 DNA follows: TGTGCCAGCAGCCAAGGTTCTAACCCTATTCTTGGCTACACCTTC.

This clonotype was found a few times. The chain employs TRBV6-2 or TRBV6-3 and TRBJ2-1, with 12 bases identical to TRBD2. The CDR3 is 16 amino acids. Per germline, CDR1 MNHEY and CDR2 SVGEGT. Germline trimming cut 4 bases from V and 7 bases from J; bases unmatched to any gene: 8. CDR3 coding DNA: TGTGCCAGCAGTTTTCTAGCGGGGGGGCTGGATAATGAGCAGTTCTTC. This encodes CASSFLAGGLDNEQFF.

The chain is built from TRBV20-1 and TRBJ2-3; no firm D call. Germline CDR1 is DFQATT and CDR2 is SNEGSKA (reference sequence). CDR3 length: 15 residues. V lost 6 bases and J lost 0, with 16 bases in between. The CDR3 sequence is CSAHQVERSTDTQYF. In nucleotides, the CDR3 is TGCAGTGCCCACCAAGTCGAAAGAAGCACAGATACGCAGTATTTT.

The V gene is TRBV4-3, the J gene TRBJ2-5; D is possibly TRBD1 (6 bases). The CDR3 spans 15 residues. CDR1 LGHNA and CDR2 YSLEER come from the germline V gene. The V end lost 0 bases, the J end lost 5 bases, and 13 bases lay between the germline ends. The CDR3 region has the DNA TGCGCCAGCAGCCAAGAATCATCAGGGGCTGAGACCCAGTACTTC. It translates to CASSQESSGAETQYF.

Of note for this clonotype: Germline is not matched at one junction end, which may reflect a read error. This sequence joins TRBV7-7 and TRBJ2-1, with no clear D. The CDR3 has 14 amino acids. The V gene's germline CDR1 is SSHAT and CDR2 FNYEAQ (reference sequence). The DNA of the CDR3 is TGTGCTAGCAGCCTCGACTCCTCCTGGAATGAGCAGTTCTTC. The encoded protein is CASSLDSSWNEQFF.

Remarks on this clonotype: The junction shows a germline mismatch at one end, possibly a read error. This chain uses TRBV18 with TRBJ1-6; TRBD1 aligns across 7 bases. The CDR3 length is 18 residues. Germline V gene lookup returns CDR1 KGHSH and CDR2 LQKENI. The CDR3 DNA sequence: TGCGCCAGCTCACTGGTACAGGGGCGCAGCTCCTATAATTCACCCCTCCACTTT. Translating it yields CASSLVQGRSSYNSPLHF.

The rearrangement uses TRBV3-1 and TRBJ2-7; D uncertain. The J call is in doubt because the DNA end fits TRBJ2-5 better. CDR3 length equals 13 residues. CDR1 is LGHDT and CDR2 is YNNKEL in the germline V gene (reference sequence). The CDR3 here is CASSPTHGWTQYF. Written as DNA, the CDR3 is TGTGCCAGCAGCCCGACCCACGGATGGACCCAGTACTTC.

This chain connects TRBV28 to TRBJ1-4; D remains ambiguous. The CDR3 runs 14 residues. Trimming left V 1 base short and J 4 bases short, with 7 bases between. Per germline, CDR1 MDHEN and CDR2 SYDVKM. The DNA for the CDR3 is TGTGCCAGCAGTTTATTCCTCATTAATGAAAAACTGTTTTTT. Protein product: CASSLFLINEKLFF.

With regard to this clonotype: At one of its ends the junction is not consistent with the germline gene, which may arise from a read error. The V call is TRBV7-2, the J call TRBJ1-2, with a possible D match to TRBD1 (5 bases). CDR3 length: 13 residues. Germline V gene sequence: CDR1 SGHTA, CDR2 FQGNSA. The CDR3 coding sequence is TGTGCCAGCAGCCTCGGGACTAAATATGGCTACACCTTC. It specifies CASSLGTKYGYTF.

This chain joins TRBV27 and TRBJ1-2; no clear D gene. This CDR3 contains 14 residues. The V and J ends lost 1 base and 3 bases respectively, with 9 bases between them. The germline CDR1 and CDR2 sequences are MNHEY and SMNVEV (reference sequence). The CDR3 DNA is TGTGCCAGCAGTTTATTCTCGAATGACTATGGCTACACCTTC. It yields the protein CASSLFSNDYGYTF.

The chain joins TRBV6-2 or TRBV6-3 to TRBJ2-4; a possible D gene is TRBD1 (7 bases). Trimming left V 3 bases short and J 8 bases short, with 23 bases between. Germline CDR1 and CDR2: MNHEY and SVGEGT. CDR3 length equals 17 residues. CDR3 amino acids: CASSYKEGALILDIQYF. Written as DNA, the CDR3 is TGTGCCAGCAGTTATAAGGAGGGGGCCTTAATTCTAGACATTCAGTACTTC.

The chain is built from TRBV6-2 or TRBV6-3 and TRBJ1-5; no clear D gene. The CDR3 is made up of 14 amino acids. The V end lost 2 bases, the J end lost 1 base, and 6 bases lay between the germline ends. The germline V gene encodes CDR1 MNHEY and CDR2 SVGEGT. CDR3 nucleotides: TGTGCCAGCAGTTACGGGGAAAGCAATCAGCCCCAGCATTTT. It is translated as CASSYGESNQPQHF.

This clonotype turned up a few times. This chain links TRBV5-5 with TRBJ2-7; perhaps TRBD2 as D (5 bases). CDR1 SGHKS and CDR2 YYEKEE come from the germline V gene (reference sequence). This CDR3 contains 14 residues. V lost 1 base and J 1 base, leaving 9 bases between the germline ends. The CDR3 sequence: CASSLLRASYEQYF. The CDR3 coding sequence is TGTGCCAGCAGCTTGTTGAGGGCGTCCTACGAGCAGTACTTC.

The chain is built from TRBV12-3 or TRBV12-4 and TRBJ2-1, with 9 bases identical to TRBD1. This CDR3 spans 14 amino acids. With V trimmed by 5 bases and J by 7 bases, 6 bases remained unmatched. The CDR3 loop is CASSVGTGLNEQFF. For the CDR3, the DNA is TGTGCCAGCAGTGTAGGGACAGGGTTAAATGAGCAGTTCTTC.

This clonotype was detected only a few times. The CDR3 sequence is CASSFFSSYNEQFF. As DNA, the CDR3 is TGTGCCAGCAGCTTTTTCAGCTCCTACAATGAGCAGTTCTTC. This chain uses TRBV7-8 with TRBJ2-1; D uncertain. Trimming pared 3 bases from V and 0 bases from J, leaving 6 bases between. The CDR3 totals 14 residues. Germline assignment: CDR1 SGHVS and CDR2 FQNEAQ.

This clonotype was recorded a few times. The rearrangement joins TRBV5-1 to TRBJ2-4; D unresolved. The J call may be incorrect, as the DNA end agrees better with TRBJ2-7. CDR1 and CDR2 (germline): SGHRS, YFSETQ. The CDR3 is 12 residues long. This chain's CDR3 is CASSLEDGEQYF. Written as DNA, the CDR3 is TGCGCCAGCAGCTTGGAAGACGGCGAGCAGTACTTC.

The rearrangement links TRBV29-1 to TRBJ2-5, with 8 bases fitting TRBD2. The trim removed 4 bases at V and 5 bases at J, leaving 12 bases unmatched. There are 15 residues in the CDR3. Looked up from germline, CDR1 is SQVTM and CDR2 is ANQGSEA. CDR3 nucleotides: TGCAGCGTTGTGGGCGGGAGGCTGGGGTTGGAGACCCAGTACTTC. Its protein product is CSVVGGRLGLETQYF.

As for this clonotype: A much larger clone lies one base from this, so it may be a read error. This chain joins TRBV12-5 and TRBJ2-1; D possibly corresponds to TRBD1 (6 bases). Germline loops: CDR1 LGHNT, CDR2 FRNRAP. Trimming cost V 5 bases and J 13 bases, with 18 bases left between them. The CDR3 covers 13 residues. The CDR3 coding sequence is TGTGCTAGTGGTGCCGGGACATCAGAGACCCAGTTCTTC. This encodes CASGAGTSETQFF. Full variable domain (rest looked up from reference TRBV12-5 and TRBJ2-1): DARVTQTPRHKVTEMGQEVTMRCQPILGHNTVFWYRQTMMQGLELLAYFRNRAPLDDSGMPKDRFSAEMPDATLATLKIQPSEPRDSAVYFCASGAGTSETQFFGPGTRLTVL.

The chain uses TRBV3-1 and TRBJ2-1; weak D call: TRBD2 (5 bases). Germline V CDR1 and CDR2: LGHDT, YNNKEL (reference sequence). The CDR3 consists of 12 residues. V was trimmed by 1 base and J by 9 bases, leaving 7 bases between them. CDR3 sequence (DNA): TGTGCCAGCAGCCAAGGGACTGGTGAGCAGTTCTTC. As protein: CASSQGTGEQFF.